This TCR beta chain originates from a study of T cells in Graves' hyperthyroidism and ophthalmopathy. Hyperthyroidism in the patients, aged 18 to 65, was newly diagnosed and under 2 months in duration. Whole-study results and caveats: The authors' 13 V-J model separated ophthalmopathy from stable hyperthyroidism.

CDR1 is SGHRS and CDR2 is YFSETQ in the germline V gene. The CDR3 covers 15 residues. The V gene lost 2 bases and the J gene lost 4 bases, with 14 bases spanning the gap. This clonotype has more than one count but fewer than ten. The antigen remains undetermined. The source material, RNA transcripts, was used to amplify TCR beta CDR3 regions. The HTBI primer set served for first-round RT-PCR of the TCR CDR3. TCRdb re-analysed the multiplex PCR reads in MiXCR, keeping a single row per CDR3 protein. The sample includes about 560,000 distinct CDR3 sequences, around a sixth of them seen just once. The sequenced sample was blood. The gene calls are TRBV5-1 and TRBJ2-3, with D unclear. The receptor was isolated from a woman in her 30s with Graves' hyperthyroidism. CDR3 sequence: CASSFGIVDADTQYF. The CDR3 nucleotides are TGCGCCAGCAGCTTTGGGATAGTTGACGCAGATACGCAGTATTTT.